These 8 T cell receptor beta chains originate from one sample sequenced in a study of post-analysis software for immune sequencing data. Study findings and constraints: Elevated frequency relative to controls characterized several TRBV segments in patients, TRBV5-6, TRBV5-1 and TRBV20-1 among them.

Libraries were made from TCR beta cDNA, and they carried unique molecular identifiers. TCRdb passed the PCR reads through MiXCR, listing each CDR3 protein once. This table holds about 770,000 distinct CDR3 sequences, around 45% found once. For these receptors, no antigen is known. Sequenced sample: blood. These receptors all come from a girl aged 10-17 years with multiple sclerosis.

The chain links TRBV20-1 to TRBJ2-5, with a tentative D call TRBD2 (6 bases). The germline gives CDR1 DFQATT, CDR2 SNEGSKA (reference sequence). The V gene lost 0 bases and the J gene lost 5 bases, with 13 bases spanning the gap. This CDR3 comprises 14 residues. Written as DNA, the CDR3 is TGCAGTGCTAGAGACGGCGGGAAAGTGGAGACCCAGTACTTC. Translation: CSARDGGKVETQYF.

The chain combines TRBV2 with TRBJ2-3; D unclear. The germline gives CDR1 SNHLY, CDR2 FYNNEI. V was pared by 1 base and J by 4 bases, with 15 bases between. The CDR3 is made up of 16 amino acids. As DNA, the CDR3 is TGTGCCAGCAGTGAAGAGGGCAGGTCATCTGCAGATACGCAGTATTTT. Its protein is CASSEEGRSSADTQYF.

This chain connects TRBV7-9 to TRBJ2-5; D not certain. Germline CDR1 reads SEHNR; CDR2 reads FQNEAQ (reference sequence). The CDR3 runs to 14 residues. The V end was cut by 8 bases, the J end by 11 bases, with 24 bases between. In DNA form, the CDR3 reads TGTGCCAGCCGCCAGGACCTTCCCTACAATGAGCAGTACTTC. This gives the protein CASRQDLPYNEQYF.

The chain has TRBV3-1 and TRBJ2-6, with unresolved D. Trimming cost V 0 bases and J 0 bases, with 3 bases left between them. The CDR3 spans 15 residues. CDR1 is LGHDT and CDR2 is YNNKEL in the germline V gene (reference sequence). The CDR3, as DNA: TGTGCCAGCAGCCAAGATGCCTCTGGGGCCAACGTCCTGACTTTC. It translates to CASSQDASGANVLTF.

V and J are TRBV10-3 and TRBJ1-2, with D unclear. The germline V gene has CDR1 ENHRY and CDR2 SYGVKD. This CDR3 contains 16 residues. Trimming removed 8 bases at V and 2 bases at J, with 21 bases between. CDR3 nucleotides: TGTGCCATCTTCTCGGGTGACGGTCACCGAAACTATGGCTACACCTTC. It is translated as CAIFSGDGHRNYGYTF.

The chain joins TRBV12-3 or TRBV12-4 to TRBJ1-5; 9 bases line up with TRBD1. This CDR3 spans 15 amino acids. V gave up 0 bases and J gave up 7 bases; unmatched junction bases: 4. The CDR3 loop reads CASSLATGGWQPQHF. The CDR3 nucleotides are TGTGCCAGCAGTTTAGCTACAGGGGGCTGGCAGCCCCAGCATTTT.

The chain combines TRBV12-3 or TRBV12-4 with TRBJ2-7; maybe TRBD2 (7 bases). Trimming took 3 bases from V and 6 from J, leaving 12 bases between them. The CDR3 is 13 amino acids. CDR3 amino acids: CASSFGGAGEQYF. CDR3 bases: TGTGCCAGCAGTTTTGGGGGGGCGGGCGAGCAGTACTTC.

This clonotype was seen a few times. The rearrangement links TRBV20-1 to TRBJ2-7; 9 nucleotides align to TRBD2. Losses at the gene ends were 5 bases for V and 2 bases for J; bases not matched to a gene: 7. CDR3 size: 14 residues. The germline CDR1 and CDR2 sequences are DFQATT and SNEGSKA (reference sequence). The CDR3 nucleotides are TGCAGTGCTCGTAGCGGGAGCGATCCCTACGAGCAGTACTTC. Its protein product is CSARSGSDPYEQYF.